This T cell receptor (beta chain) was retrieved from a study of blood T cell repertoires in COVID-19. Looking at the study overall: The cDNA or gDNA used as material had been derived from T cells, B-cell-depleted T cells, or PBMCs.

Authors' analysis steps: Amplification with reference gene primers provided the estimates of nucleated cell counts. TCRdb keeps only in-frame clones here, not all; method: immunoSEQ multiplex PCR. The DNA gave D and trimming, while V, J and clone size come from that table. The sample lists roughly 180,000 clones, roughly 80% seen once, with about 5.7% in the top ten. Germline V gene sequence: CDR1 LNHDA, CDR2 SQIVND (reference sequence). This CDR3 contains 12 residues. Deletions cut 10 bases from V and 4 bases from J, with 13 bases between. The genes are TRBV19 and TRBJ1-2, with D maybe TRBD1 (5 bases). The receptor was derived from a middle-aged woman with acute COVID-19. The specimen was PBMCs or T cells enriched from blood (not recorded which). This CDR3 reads CATLTGVYGYTF. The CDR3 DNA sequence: TGTGCCACCCTGACGGGGGTCTATGGCTACACCTTC.